The source of this T cell receptor (beta chain) is a study of brain metastases from non-small cell lung cancer. General observations from the study: Paired brain metastases and primary tumors largely shared TCR repertoires. Fewer infiltrating T cells were found in brain metastases than primaries. Compared with their matched primary tumors, roughly two thirds of brain metastases showed expanded T-cell clones.

Data came from immunoSEQ multiplex PCR; TCRdb stores just in-frame clones and leaves some out. The repertoire consists of roughly 2,800 clones, with roughly 82% occurring once and the leading ten covering 4.5% to 5%. The V and J ends lost 5 bases and 2 bases respectively, with 7 bases between them. The germline CDR1 and CDR2 sequences are SGHTA and FQGTGA. CDR3 length equals 14 residues. On this clone: Antigen unknown.

V gene TRBV7-3 combines with J gene TRBJ2-6; D ambiguous. This TCR was sampled from a donor at least 40 years old with non-small cell lung cancer. The sequenced sample consisted of primary lung tumor tissue. The CDR3 bases are TGTGCCAGCAGCCCCTCCGCTGGGGCCAACGTCCTGACTTTC. This gives the protein CASSPSAGANVLTF.